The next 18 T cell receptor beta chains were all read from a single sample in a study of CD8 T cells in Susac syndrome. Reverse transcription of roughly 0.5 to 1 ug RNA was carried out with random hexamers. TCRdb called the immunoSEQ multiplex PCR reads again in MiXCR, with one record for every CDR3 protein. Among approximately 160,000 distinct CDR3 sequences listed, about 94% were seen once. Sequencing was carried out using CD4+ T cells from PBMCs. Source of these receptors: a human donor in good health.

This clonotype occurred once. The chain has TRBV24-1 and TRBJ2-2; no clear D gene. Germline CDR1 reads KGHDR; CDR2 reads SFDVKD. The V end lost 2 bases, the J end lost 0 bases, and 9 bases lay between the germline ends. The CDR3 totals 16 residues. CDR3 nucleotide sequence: TGTGCCACCAGTGATTCTCCTTCTACGAACACCGGGGAGCTGTTTTTT. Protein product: CATSDSPSTNTGELFF.

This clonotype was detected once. The CDR3 DNA is TGTGCCAGCAGTAGGGGGCTAGCGGGGCCAGGTACGCAGTATTTT. Translating it yields CASSRGLAGPGTQYF. The chain carries TRBV2 and TRBJ2-3; 9 bases map to TRBD2. This CDR3 spans 15 amino acids. CDR1 is SNHLY and CDR2 is FYNNEI in the germline V gene. V was pared by 5 bases and J by 8 bases, with 11 bases of the junction left unmatched.

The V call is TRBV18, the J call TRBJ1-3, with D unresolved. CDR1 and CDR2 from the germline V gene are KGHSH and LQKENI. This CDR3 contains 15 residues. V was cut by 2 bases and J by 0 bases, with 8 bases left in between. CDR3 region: CASSPTQSSGNTIYF. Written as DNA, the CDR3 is TGTGCCAGCTCACCAACACAGAGCTCTGGAAACACCATATATTTT.

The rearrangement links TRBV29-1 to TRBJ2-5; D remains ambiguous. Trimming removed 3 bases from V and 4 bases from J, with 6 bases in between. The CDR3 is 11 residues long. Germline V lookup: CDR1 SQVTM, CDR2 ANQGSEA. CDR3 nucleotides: TGCAGCGTTGACACCATAGAGACCCAGTACTTC. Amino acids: CSVDTIETQYF.

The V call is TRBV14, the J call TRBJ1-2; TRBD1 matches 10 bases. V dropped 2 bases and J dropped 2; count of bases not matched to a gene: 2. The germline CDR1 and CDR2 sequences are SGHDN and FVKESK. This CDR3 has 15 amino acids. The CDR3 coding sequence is TGTGCCAGCAGCCAATGGACAGGGGGAAACTATGGCTACACCTTC. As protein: CASSQWTGGNYGYTF. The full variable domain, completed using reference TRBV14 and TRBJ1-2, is EAGVTQFPSHSVIEKGQTVTLRCDPISGHDNLYWYRRVMGKEIKFLLHFVKESKQDESGMPNNRFLAERTGGTYSTLKVQPAELEDSGVYFCASSQWTGGNYGYTFGSGTRLTVV.

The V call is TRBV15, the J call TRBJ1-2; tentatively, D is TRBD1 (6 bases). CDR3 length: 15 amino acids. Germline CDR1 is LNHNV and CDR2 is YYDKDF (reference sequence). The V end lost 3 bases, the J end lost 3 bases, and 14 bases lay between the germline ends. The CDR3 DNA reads TGTGCCACCAGCAGCCTTGGGCAGGGGTACTATGGCTACACCTTC. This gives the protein CATSSLGQGYYGYTF.

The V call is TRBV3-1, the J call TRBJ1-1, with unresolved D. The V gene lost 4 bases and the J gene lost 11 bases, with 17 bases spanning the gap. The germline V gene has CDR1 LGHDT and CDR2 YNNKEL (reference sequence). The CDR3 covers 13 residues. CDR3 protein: CASSPLSENGAFF. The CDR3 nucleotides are TGTGCCAGCAGCCCCCTTAGTGAGAACGGGGCTTTCTTT.

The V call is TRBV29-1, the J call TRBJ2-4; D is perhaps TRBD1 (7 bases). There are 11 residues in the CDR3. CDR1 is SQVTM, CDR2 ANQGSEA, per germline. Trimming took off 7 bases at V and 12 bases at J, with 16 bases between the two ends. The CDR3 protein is CSGGDSEYQYF. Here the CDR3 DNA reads TGCAGCGGGGGGGACAGCGAATATCAGTACTTC.

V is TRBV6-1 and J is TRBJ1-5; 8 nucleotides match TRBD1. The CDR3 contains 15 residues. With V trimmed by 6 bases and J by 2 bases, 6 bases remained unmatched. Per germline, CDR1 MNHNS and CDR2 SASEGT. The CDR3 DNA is TGTGCCAGCAGCACCCTACAGGGGGGCAATCAGCCCCAGCATTTT. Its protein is CASSTLQGGNQPQHF.

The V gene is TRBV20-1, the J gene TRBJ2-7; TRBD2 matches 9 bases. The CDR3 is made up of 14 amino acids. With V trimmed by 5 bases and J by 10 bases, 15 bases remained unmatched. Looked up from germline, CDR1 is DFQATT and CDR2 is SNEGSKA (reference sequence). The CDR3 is CSAPSASGVAVQYF. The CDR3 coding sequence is TGCAGTGCTCCCTCGGCTAGCGGGGTTGCCGTACAGTACTTC.

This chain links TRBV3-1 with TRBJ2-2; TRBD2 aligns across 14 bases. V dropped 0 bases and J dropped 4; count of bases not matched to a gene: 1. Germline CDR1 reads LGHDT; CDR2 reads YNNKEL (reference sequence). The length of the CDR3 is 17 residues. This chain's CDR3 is CASSQDGTSGGTGELFF. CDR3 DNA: TGTGCCAGCAGCCAAGATGGGACTAGCGGGGGCACCGGGGAGCTGTTTTTT. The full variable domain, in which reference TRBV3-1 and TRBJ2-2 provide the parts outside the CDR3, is DTAVSQTPKYLVTQMGNDKSIKCEQNLGHDTMYWYKQDSKKFLKIMFSYNNKELIINETVPNRFSPKSPDKAHLNLHINSLELGDSAVYFCASSQDGTSGGTGELFFGEGSRLTVL.

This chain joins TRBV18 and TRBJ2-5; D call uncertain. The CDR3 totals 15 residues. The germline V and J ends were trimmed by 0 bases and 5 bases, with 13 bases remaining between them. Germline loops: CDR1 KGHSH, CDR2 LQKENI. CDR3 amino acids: CASSPPENSLETQYF. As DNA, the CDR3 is TGTGCCAGCTCACCACCGGAGAACAGCCTGGAGACCCAGTACTTC.

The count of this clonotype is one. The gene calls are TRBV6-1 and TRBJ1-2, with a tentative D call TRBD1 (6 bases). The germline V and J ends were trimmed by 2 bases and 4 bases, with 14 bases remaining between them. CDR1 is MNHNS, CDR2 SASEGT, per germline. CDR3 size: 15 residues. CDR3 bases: TGTGCCAGCAGTGAAAAGGGGGGAGTAATCTATGGCTACACCTTC. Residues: CASSEKGGVIYGYTF.

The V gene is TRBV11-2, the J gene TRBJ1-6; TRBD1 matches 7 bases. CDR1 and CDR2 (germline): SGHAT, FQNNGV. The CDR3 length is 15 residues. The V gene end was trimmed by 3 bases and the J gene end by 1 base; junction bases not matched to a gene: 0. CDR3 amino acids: CASSLGQSYNSPLHF. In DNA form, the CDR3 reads TGTGCCAGCAGCTTGGGACAGTCCTATAATTCACCCCTCCACTTT.

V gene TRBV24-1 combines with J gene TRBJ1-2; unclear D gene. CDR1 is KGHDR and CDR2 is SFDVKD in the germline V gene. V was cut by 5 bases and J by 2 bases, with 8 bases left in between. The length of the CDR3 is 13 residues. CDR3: CATSVGLNYGYTF. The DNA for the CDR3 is TGTGCCACCAGTGTGGGGTTGAACTATGGCTACACCTTC.

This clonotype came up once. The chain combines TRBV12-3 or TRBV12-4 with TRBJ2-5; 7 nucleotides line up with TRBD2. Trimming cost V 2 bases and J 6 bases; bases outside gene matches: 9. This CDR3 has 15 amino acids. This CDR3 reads CASSLNAQGGQTQYF. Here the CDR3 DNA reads TGTGCCAGCAGTTTAAATGCCCAGGGAGGGCAGACCCAGTACTTC.

The CDR3 sequence is CACKELQETQYF. The DNA of the CDR3 is TGTGCCTGCAAAGAGTTACAAGAGACCCAGTACTTC. The chain couples TRBV2 to TRBJ2-5, with D unclear. The germline V gene encodes CDR1 SNHLY and CDR2 FYNNEI. This CDR3 region has 12 residues. V lost 11 bases and J 2 bases, leaving 12 bases between the germline ends.

The chain's CDR3 is CASSFGEKLFF. The DNA of the CDR3 is TGTGCCAGCAGTTTCGGTGAAAAACTGTTTTTT. The genes are TRBV12-3 or TRBV12-4 and TRBJ1-4, with D unclear. The CDR3 has 11 amino acids. V was clipped by 3 bases and J by 7 bases, with 3 bases between them.